The present entry profiles one T cell receptor beta chain with its context. The data were obtained in a study of blood T cell repertoires in COVID-19. Original data processing: Nucleated cell number was recorded as an estimate derived from reference gene primer amplification. TCRdb's copy holds only in-frame clones and misses some; the assay was immunoSEQ multiplex PCR. The V and J calls and the clone size are those of that table, but D and trimming were determined from the DNA. This table holds 160,000 or so clones, around nine tenths found once. Looked up from germline, CDR1 is ENHRY and CDR2 is SYGVKD. V dropped 3 bases and J dropped 4 bases, with 9 bases sitting between them. The CDR3 is 13 residues long. Participant reports of clinical history set cohort assignment. Cohort 3 donors were reported recovered after two negative PCRs, clearance, or symptom resolution.

The chain links TRBV10-3 to TRBJ1-2; D is undetermined. Material: PBMCs or T cells enriched from blood (not recorded which). The receptor was isolated from a woman between 45 and 60 years old who had recovered from COVID-19. The CDR3 DNA sequence: TGTGCCATCAGTGATTTGGAGGGCTATGGCTACACCTTC. This codes for CAISDLEGYGYTF.